This T cell receptor (beta chain) was profiled in a study of circulating and synovial CD4+ cells in juvenile arthritis (dated by TCRdb to the mid-2010s). Broadly, across the study: Within each patient, the study compared the TCRbeta CDR3 repertoires of three groups: circulating HLA-DR+ CD4 T cells, bulk blood CD4 T cells, and synovial CD4 T cells. The goal of the repertoire sequencing was to confirm that synovial clonotypes were enriched in a circulating synovial-like CD4 T cell subset. What the research found in general, with its limitations: The difference between circulating pathogenic-like lymphocytes and bulk blood T cells was not detected by traditional Vbeta family usage analysis. Overlap with synovium increased with sequencing depth, so measured shared-clonotype fractions likely underestimated the full repertoire overlap. CPL and bulk blood CD4 samples differed in T cell genome counts by at least an order of magnitude, so sample-size effects were addressed. Circulating pathogenic-like lymphocytes clustered with synovial T cells and shared a substantially higher fraction of CDR3 sequences with synovium than bulk blood. Synovial and circulating pathogenic-like lymphocyte repertoires were less diverse than bulk blood CD4 repertoires, and some CPL samples were as oligoclonal as synovium.

Concerning this clone itself: Its antigen is still unknown. No base quality values were provided; no much bigger clone lies one nucleotide off.

Donors of the sequenced samples were patients with active juvenile idiopathic arthritis. Cells were sorted right after thawing, and dead cells were excluded with Live/Dead Fixable Near-IR Stain. To prepare the library, the immunoSEQ multiplex PCR assay was applied. An external provider performed TCRbeta CDR3 sequencing as a commercial service. The authors' analysis ran thus. The analyses used productive nucleotide sequences together with amino acid sequences obtained by in silico translation. Diversity was quantified by Renyi entropy over a range of alpha values, with sample size equalised by taking the median of 200 repeated subsamples. For clustering, the distance between each pair of repertoires was computed as one minus the Chao-modified Jaccard index, which corrected for under-sampling. Frequency-weighted overlap with synovial clonotypes was calculated over 200 sample sizes with 200 draws without replacement at each size, and the overlap was reported at the size of the smaller sample. TCRdb stores this immuneACCESS table with in-frame sequences only. Part of the clones is absent; in the studies checked, under half of the shortfall reflects unresolved V genes, and no reason is known for the rest. D and trimming were read from the DNA, whereas the V and J calls and clone size are those reported in that table. Present in this sample are about 32,000 clones, 80% to 95% of which were seen just once. The ten largest clones capture about 3% of the sample.

From cysteine to phenylalanine, the CDR3 is 14 amino acids long. Of the read, only the CDR3 DNA is kept; its 42 bases are in frame from base 1. V ends up 0 bases short and J 5 bases short, with an unmatched junction base count of 3. CDR1 and CDR2 are read off the germline V gene as SGHTS and YDEGEE. Sequences were obtained from CD4+ T cells from blood. Here the chain combines TRBV5-8 and TRBJ2-5; 8 bases in the middle match TRBD1. This clonotype was obtained from a human donor with juvenile idiopathic arthritis. The sequenced DNA is TGTGCCAGCAGCTTGGTAACAGGGGGGGAGACCCAGTACTTC. It translates to CASSLVTGGETQYF.